This T cell receptor (beta chain) comes out of a study of beta chain features in type 1 diabetes. Study-wide background: The study examined some 110,000,000 sorted cells across all samples.

CDR1 SGHDN and CDR2 FVKESK come from the germline V gene. V lost 1 base and J lost 3, with 13 bases in between. This CDR3 has 15 amino acids. About this clone itself: Its antigen is still unknown.

cDNA synthesis used the whole RNA isolate, giving expressed TCRB sequences. Measured with immunoSEQ multiplex PCR; TCRdb has only the in-frame clones, and not every one. In the table there are about 370,000 clones, around 10% of which are singletons. Heparinised blood was drawn once per donor, averaging roughly 110 mL. Study-level findings and limits: Significant though moderate, a shortening of TCRB CDR3s appeared in all four CD4+ subsets of Type 1 diabetes patients. At VDJ recombination sites, type 1 diabetes patients had fewer insertions and more deleted nucleotides. Patients showed naive, central memory and Treg TCRB repertoires that appeared more similar than those of healthy donors.

The V and J genes are TRBV14 and TRBJ2-7; D is possibly TRBD2 (7 bases). What was sequenced was central memory CD4+ T cells from blood. The receptor comes from a young man with type 1 diabetes. The CDR3 is CASSQVGGLFYEQYF. CDR3 nucleotides: TGTGCCAGCAGCCAAGTAGGGGGACTATTCTACGAGCAGTACTTC.